This T cell receptor beta chain was sequenced for a study of PD-1 blockade in classical Hodgkin lymphoma. Across the study: Administration of nivolumab to patients was at 3 mg/kg intravenously every 2 weeks.

The germline CDR1 and CDR2 sequences are MDHEN and SYDVKM. The CDR3 runs 13 residues. With V trimmed by 4 bases and J by 11 bases, 6 bases remained unmatched. Sequenced by immunoSEQ multiplex PCR; TCRdb stores in-frame clones only, minus some. The top ten hold roughly 15% of the sample, which has 75,000 to 100,000 clones, 75% to 85% seen once. Relapse after autologous stem cell transplantation occurred in every patient, and brentuximab vedotin exposure varied. Under best response, outcomes were complete response, partial response or progressive disease. This sample comprised peripheral blood mononuclear cells (PBMCs), obtained before the second cycle of nivolumab. V and J are TRBV28 and TRBJ1-5, with 9 bases that match TRBD1. The TCR comes from a human donor with classical Hodgkin lymphoma. The CDR3 nucleotides read TGTGCCAGCAGTTCCCCAGGGACAGGGTCCCAGCATTTT. It codes for CASSSPGTGSQHF.